This T cell receptor (beta chain) originates from a study of T cells in Graves' hyperthyroidism and ophthalmopathy. Criteria for exclusion of patients were uncontrolled infection, other autoimmune disease, pregnancy or lactation. Notes on the study in general: Most thyroid clonotypes expanded above 0.001 were also detected in blood.

With regard to this clonotype: The antigen remains unidentified.

The CDR3 runs to 13 residues. V shed 7 bases and J shed 4 bases, with 13 bases lying between them. Germline V CDR1 and CDR2: MRHNA, SNTAGT. RNA transcripts yielded amplified TCR beta CDR3 regions. The study used the HTBI primer set for a first-round RT-PCR of the TCR CDR3. TCRdb analysed the multiplex PCR reads with MiXCR anew, one entry per CDR3 protein. Here the sample spans over 700,000 distinct CDR3 sequences, 38% being singletons. This chain joins TRBV6-4 and TRBJ1-1; D remains ambiguous. Sequencing was performed on blood. This clonotype was sampled from a young man with Graves' hyperthyroidism. This chain's CDR3 is CASTQLVGTEAFF. Here the CDR3 DNA reads TGTGCCAGCACCCAGCTAGTGGGCACTGAAGCTTTCTTT.